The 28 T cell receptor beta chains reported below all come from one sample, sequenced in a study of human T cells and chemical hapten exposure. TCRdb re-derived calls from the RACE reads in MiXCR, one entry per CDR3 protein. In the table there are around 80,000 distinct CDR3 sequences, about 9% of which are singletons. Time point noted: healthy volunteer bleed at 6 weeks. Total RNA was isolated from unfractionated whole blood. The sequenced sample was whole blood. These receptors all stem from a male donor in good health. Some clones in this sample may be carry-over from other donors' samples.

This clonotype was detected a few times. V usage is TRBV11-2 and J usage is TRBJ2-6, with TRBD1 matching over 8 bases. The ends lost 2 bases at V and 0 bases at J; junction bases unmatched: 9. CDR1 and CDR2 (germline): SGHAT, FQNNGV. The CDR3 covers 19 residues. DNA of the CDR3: TGTGCCAGCAGCTTATCTGGGGACAGGCTCTTCTCTGGGGCCAACGTCCTGACTTTC. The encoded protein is CASSLSGDRLFSGANVLTF.

CDR3 amino acids: CATDAGEGLGTDTQYF. The CDR3, as DNA: TGTGCCACAGACGCAGGGGAAGGACTTGGCACAGATACGCAGTATTTT. J is TRBJ2-3 and V is TRBV14; D is perhaps TRBD1 (6 bases). The ends were cut back, 10 bases at V and 1 base at J, with 21 bases in the middle. In germline, CDR1 is SGHDN, CDR2 FVKESK. There are 16 residues in the CDR3.

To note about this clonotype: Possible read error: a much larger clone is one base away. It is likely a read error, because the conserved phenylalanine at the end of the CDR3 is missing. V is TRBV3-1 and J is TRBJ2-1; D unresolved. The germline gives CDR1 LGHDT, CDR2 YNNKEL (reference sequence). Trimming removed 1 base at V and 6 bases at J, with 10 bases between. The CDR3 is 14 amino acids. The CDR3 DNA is TGTGCCAGCAGCCAAGCCCCGGACCGCAATGAGCAGTTCTCC. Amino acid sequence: CASSQAPDRNEQFS.

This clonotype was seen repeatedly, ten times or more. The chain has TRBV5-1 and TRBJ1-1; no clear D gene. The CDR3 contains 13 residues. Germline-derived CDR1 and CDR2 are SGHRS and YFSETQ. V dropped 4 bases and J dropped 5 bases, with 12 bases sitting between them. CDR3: CASSNDIGTEAFF. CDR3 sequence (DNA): TGCGCCAGCAGCAACGACATAGGGACTGAAGCTTTCTTT.

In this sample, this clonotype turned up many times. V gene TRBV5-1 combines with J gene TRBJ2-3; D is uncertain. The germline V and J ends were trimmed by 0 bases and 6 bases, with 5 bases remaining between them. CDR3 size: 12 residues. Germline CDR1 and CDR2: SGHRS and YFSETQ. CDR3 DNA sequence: TGCGCCAGCAGCTTGGCCGACGATACGCAGTATTTT. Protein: CASSLADDTQYF.

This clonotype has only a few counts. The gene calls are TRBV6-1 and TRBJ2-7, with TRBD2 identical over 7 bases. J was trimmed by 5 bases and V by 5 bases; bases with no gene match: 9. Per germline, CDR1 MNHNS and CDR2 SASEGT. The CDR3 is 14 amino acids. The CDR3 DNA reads TGTGCCAGCAGTCTAGTTATTGCGGGGGACGAGCAGTACTTC. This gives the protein CASSLVIAGDEQYF.

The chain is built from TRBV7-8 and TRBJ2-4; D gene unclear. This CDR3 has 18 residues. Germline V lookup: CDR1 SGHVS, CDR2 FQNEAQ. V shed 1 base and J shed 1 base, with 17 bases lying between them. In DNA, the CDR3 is TGTGCCAGCAGCTTAGGAAGGCTCCCTAAACAGGCCAAAAACATTCAGTACTTC. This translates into CASSLGRLPKQAKNIQYF.

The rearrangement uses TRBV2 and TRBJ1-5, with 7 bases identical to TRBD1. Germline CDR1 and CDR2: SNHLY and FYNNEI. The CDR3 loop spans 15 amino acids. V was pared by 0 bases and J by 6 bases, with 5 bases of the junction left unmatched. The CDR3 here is CASSEAGGAGQPQHF. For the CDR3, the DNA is TGTGCCAGCAGTGAAGCAGGGGGCGCGGGTCAGCCCCAGCATTTT.

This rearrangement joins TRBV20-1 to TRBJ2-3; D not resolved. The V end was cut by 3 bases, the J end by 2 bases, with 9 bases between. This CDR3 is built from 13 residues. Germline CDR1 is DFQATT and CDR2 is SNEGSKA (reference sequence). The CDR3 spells CSARAAYTDTQYF. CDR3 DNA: TGCAGTGCTAGGGCCGCCTACACAGATACGCAGTATTTT.

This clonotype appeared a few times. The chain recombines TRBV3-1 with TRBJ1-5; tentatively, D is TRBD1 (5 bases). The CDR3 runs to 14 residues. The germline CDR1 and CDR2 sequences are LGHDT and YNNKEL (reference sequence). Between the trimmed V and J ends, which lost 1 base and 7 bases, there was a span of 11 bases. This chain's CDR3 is CASSQGQGFQPQHF. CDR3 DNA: TGTGCCAGCAGCCAAGGGCAGGGATTCCAGCCCCAGCATTTT.

The CDR3 sequence is CASSQGSGRVHEQFF. DNA for the CDR3: TGCGCCAGCAGCCAGGGGTCTGGCAGGGTCCATGAGCAGTTCTTC. The chain uses TRBV4-1 and TRBJ2-1; TRBD1 is a possible D gene (5 bases). The CDR3 contains 15 residues. Germline lookup yields CDR1 MGHRA and CDR2 YSYEKL. The V end was cut by 3 bases, the J end by 8 bases, with 17 bases between.

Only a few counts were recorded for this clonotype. DNA for the CDR3: TGTGCCAGCAGTAATACCGGGACAGCAAGCAATCAGCCCCAGCATTTT. Residues: CASSNTGTASNQPQHF. The gene calls are TRBV2 and TRBJ1-5; 7 nucleotides line up with TRBD1. The CDR3 consists of 16 residues. With 5 bases clipped from V and 1 base from J, the junction kept 8 bases outside the gene matches. Germline loops: CDR1 SNHLY, CDR2 FYNNEI.

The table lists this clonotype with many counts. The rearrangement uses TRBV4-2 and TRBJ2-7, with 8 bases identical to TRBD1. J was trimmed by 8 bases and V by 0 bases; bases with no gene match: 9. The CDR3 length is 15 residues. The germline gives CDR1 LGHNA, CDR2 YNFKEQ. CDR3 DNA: TGTGCCAGCAGCCAAGATAGTGGACAGGGTGTTCAGCAGTACTTC. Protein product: CASSQDSGQGVQQYF.

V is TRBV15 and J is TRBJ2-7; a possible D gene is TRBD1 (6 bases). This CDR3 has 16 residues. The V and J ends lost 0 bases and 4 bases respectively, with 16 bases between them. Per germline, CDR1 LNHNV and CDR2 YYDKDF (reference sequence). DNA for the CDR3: TGTGCCACCAGCAGAGAGGACAGAAGTACAGGGTACGAGCAGTACTTC. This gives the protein CATSREDRSTGYEQYF.

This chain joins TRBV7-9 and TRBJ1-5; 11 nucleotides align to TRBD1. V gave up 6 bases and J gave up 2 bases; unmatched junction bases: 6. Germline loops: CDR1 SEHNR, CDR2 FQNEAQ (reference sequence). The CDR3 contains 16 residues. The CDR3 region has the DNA TGTGCCAGCAGTACCGGGACAGGGGGTCGCAATCAGCCCCAGCATTTT. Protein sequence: CASSTGTGGRNQPQHF. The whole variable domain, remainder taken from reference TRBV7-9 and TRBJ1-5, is DTGVSQNPRHKITKRGQNVTFRCDPISEHNRLYWYRQTLGQGPEFLTYFQNEAQLEKSRLLSDRFSAERPKGSFSTLEIQRTEQGDSAMYLCASSTGTGGRNQPQHFGDGTRLSIL.

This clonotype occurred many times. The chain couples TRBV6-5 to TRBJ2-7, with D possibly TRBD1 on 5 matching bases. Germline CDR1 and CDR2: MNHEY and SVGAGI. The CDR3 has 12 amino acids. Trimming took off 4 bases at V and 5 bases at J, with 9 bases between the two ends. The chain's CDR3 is CASSSGIDEQYF. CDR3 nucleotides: TGTGCCAGCAGTTCAGGGATAGACGAGCAGTACTTC.

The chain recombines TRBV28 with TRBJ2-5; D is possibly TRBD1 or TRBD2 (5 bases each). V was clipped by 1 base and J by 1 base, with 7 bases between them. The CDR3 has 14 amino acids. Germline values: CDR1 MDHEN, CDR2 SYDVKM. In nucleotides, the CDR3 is TGTGCCAGCAGTTTATACGGGACCCAAGAGACCCAGTACTTC. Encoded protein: CASSLYGTQETQYF. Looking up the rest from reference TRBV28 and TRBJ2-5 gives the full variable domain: DVKVTQSSRYLVKRTGEKVFLECVQDMDHENMFWYRQDPGLGLRLIYFSYDVKMKEKGDIPEGYSVSREKKERFSLILESASTNQTSMYLCASSLYGTQETQYFGPGTRLLVL.

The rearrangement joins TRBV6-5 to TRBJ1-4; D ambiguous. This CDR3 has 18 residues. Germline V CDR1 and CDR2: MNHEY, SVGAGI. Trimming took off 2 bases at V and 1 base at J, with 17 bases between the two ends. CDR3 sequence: CASSYEAGLRLTNEKLFF. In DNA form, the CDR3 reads TGTGCCAGCAGTTACGAGGCAGGCTTGCGCCTAACTAATGAAAAACTGTTTTTT.

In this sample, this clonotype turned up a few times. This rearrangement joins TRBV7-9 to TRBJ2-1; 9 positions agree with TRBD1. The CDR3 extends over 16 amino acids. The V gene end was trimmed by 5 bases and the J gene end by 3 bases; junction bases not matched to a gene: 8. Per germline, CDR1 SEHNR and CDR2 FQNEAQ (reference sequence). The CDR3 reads CASSPGGQGFYNEQFF. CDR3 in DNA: TGTGCCAGCAGCCCTGGGGGACAGGGTTTCTACAATGAGCAGTTCTTC.

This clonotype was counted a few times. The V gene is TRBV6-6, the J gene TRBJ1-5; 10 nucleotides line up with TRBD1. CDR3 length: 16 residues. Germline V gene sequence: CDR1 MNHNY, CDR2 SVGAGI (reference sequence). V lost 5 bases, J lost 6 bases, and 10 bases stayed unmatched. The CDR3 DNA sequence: TGTGCCAGCAGTCCCCGGGACAGGGGAATAGGTCAGCCCCAGCATTTT. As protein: CASSPRDRGIGQPQHF.

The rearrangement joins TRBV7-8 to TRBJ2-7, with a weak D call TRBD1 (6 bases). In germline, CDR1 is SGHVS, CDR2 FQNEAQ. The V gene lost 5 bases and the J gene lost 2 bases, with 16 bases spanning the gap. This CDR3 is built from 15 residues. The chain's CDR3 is CASSLQGGHAYEQYF. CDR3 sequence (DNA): TGTGCCAGCAGCCTACAGGGCGGCCACGCCTACGAGCAGTACTTC.

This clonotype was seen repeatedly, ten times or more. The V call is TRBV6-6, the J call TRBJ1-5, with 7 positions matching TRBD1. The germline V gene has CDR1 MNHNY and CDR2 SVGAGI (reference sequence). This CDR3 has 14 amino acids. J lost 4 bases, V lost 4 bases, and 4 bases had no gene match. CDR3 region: CASSLGQHNQPQHF. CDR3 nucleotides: TGTGCCAGCAGTTTGGGACAGCATAATCAGCCCCAGCATTTT.

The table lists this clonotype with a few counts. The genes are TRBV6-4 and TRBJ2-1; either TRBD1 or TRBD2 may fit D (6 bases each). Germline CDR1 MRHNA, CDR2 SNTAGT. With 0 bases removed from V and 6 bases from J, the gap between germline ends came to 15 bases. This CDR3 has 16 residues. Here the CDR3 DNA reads TGTGCCAGCAGTGACTCCGGGGGCCGGGCCTCCAATGAGCAGTTCTTC. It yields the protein CASSDSGGRASNEQFF.

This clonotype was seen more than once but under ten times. CDR3 loop: CASSLASGHSYEQYF. In nucleotides, the CDR3 is TGTGCCAGCAGTTTGGCAAGCGGTCACTCCTACGAGCAGTACTTC. V usage is TRBV12-3 or TRBV12-4 and J usage is TRBJ2-7, with TRBD2 as a possible D gene (5 bases). The CDR3 is made up of 15 amino acids. V was trimmed by 3 bases and J by 0 bases, leaving 12 bases between them.

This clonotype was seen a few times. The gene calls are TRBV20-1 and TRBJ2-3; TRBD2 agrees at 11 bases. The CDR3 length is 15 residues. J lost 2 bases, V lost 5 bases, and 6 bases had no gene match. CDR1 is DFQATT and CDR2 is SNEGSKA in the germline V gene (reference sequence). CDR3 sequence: CSAYRLAGFTDTQYF. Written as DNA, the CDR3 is TGCAGTGCTTACCGACTAGCGGGATTCACAGATACGCAGTATTTT.

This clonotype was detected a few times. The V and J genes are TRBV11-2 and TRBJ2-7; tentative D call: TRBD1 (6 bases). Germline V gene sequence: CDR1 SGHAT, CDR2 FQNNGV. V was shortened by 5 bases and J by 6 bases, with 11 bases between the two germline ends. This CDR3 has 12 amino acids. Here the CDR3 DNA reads TGTGCCAGCAGCCCGGACAGACCCGAGCAGTACTTC. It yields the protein CASSPDRPEQYF.

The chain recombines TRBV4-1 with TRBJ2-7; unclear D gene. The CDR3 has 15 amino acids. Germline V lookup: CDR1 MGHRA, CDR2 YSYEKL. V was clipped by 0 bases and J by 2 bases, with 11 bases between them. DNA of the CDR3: TGCGCCAGCAGCCAAGATCGGCGGAGAACCTACGAGCAGTACTTC. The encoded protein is CASSQDRRRTYEQYF.

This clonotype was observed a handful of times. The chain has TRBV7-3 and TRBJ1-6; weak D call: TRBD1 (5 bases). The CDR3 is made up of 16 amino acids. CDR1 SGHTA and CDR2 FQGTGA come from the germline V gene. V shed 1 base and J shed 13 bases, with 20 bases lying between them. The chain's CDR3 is CASSLRDRQYVTPLHF. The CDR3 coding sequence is TGTGCCAGCAGCTTAAGGGACCGACAGTACGTTACGCCCCTCCACTTT.